These T cell receptor beta chains were read from a single sample in a study of memory CD4+ T cells and cytomegalovirus serostatus. TCRdb keeps only in-frame clones here, not all; method: immunoSEQ multiplex PCR. The data contain about 92,000 clones, roughly 80% of them singletons. The source material was memory CD4+ T cells from blood. Every receptor here comes from an adult in good health and CMV-seropositive. Each CDR3 is given with its conserved first and last residue. D genes are given only for firm matches. Clone size appears in some rows only: once, few, many, or a class for an expanded clone.

d_call	v_call	j_call	clone_size	cdr3_length	cdr3_nt	cdr3_aa
-	TRBV5-1	TRBJ2-7	-	14	TGCGCCAGCAGCTTGGCACTACCTTCCTACGAGCAGTACTTC	CASSLALPSYEQYF
TRBD2	TRBV9	TRBJ2-7	-	14	TGTGCCAGCAGCCCGAGGGACTACTCTGGCGAGCAGTACTTC	CASSPRDYSGEQYF
TRBD2	TRBV7-9	TRBJ2-2	-	16	TGTGCCAGCAGCTTCGGAGCGGGAGGGCCTGGCGGGGAGCTGTTTTTT	CASSFGAGGPGGELFF
TRBD2	TRBV5-1	TRBJ2-5	-	16	TGCGCCAGCAGCAACTTGCCGTTAGGCGGGGGTGAGACCCAGTACTTC	CASSNLPLGGGETQYF
-	TRBV7-3	TRBJ1-1	few	12	TGTGCCAGCAGCTCCCCCGGGACCCCAGCTTTCTTT	CASSSPGTPAFF
-	TRBV28	TRBJ1-1	-	14	TGTGCCAGCAGTTTAAGGAGGCCAGATCTCAGGGCTTTCTTT	CASSLRRPDLRAFF
-	TRBV5-1	TRBJ2-2	-	17	TGCGCCAGCAGCTTGAGGCCCCCACTGGGGAATACCGGGGAGCTGTTTTTT	CASSLRPPLGNTGELFF
TRBD1	TRBV6-1	TRBJ2-7	-	15	TGTGCCAGCACCCTCTCACAGGGGGCACTTCGGGAGCAGTACTTC	CASTLSQGALREQYF
TRBD2	TRBV10-3	TRBJ2-1	-	15	TGTGCCATCAGGCCGACTAGCAGCGATATCAATGAGCAGTTCTTC	CAIRPTSSDINEQFF
-	TRBV9	TRBJ1-1	few	14	TGTGCCAGCAGCGTAGGGAAGGGGAACACTGAAGCTTTCTTT	CASSVGKGNTEAFF
TRBD1	TRBV6-1	TRBJ2-3	-	14	TGTGCCAGCAGTCGGACAGGGGGCACAGATACGCAGTATTTT	CASSRTGGTDTQYF
-	TRBV29-1	TRBJ1-5	-	14	TGCAGCGTTGGGAGGGACGGTAGCAATCAGCCCCAGCATTTT	CSVGRDGSNQPQHF
-	TRBV6-5	TRBJ1-4	-	14	TGTGCCAGCAGTTACGGGTGGGCCAGTGAAAAACTGTTTTTT	CASSYGWASEKLFF
-	TRBV19	TRBJ1-2	once	14	TGTGCCACTGCCCGGGCGTCGCTTGACTATGGCTACACCTTC	CATARASLDYGYTF
-	TRBV18	TRBJ2-5	-	14	TGTGCCAGCTCAGGCCTTCCGCAACAAGAGACCCAGTACTTC	CASSGLPQQETQYF
-	TRBV28	TRBJ2-1	-	16	TGTGCCAGCAGTCCTCCCCGGGGCGGACCTGGGGATGAGCAGTTCTTC	CASSPPRGGPGDEQFF
TRBD1	TRBV7-7	TRBJ2-5	once	14	TGTGCTAGCAGCGTGGGACAGGGTTATGAGACCCAGTACTTC	CASSVGQGYETQYF
-	TRBV2	TRBJ1-2	-	12	TGTGCCAGCAGTGAGGGGGGCTTAGGCTACACCTTC	CASSEGGLGYTF
-	TRBV11-1	TRBJ2-1	medium-sized	11	TGTGCCAGCAGCTTCAGGGGTGAGCAGTTCTTC	CASSFRGEQFF
TRBD2	TRBV5-1	TRBJ2-4	-	15	TGCGCCAGCAGACAAAGCGGGAGTGGGAAAAACATTCAGTACTTC	CASRQSGSGKNIQYF
-	TRBV6-1	TRBJ1-3	-	15	TGTGCCAGCAGTGAAATCGGGGGGCCTGGAAACACCATATATTTT	CASSEIGGPGNTIYF
TRBD2	TRBV25-1	TRBJ2-1	-	16	TGTGCCAGCAGTGAAGGTGAAGCGGGACCCTACAATGAGCAGTTCTTC	CASSEGEAGPYNEQFF
-	TRBV28	TRBJ1-2	-	14	TGTGCCAGCAGGGGGGGAGGGTTTTCACATGGCTACACCTTC	CASRGGGFSHGYTF
-	TRBV18	TRBJ2-3	-	15	TGTGCCAGCTCACCGACAGTACTCGGCACAGATACGCAGTATTTT	CASSPTVLGTDTQYF
TRBD1	TRBV19	TRBJ2-2	once	16	TGTGCCAGTAGTTCCCCGGGACAGCTGAACACCGGGGAGCTGTTTTTT	CASSSPGQLNTGELFF
-	TRBV6-1	TRBJ1-5	-	16	TGTGCCAGCAGTGAAGATGGGGGCGTTCGCAATCAGCCCCAGCATTTT	CASSEDGGVRNQPQHF
-	TRBV19	TRBJ2-7	once	14	TGTGCCAGTACCGCCCGAGACGCGTCCTACGAGCAGTACTTC	CASTARDASYEQYF
-	TRBV10-3	TRBJ2-1	-	12	TGTGCCATCAGCCTGGACAGTTCTGAGCAGTTCTTC	CAISLDSSEQFF
-	TRBV9	TRBJ1-1	-	16	TGTGCCAGCAGCCCCAGCGGTCGGGTCGGGGGCACTGAAGCTTTCTTT	CASSPSGRVGGTEAFF
TRBD1	TRBV28	TRBJ1-5	-	15	TGTGCCAGCAGCTGGACTACAGGGGGTAGTCAGCCCCAGCATTTT	CASSWTTGGSQPQHF
-	TRBV29-1	TRBJ1-1	-	14	TGCAGCGTTGAAGATCCCTGGAGGGGGACTGAAGCTTTCTTT	CSVEDPWRGTEAFF
TRBD1	TRBV7-9	TRBJ2-7	-	14	TGTGCCAGCAGCTCCGACAGGGCATCCTACGAGCAGTACTTC	CASSSDRASYEQYF
-	TRBV2	TRBJ2-6	-	14	TGTGCCACGGTCTCAGGGGCTGGGGCCAACGTCCTGACTTTC	CATVSGAGANVLTF
-	TRBV2	TRBJ1-5	-	14	TGTGCCAGCATGGGGGTCGGCAGTAATCAGCCCCAGCATTTT	CASMGVGSNQPQHF
TRBD1	TRBV28	TRBJ1-2	few	13	TGTGCCAGCAGTACGGGACAGGGGGCTGGCTACACCTTC	CASSTGQGAGYTF
-	TRBV7-3	TRBJ2-1	-	16	TGTGCCAGCAGCTTAACCCGGGACACCAACCCCTCTGAGCAGTTCTTC	CASSLTRDTNPSEQFF
TRBD1	TRBV19	TRBJ1-2	-	14	TGTGCCAGTAGGAGCCAGGGGGAATCCTATGGCTACACCTTC	CASRSQGESYGYTF
-	TRBV7-3	TRBJ2-1	once	13	TGTGCCAGCAGCTTTCGTGCGAACAATGAGCAGTTCTTC	CASSFRANNEQFF
-	TRBV28	TRBJ1-2	few	12	TGTGCCAGCAGCCAAAGGGGTAGCGGGCGACCTTTC	CASSQRGSGRPF
-	TRBV9	TRBJ1-4	-	12	TGTGCCAGCAGTCGGGAAGGTGAAAAACTGTTTTTT	CASSREGEKLFF
TRBD2	TRBV5-4	TRBJ2-3	once	15	TGTGCCAGCAGCCCTGTAGCGGGAGAATCAGATACGCAGTATTTT	CASSPVAGESDTQYF
TRBD1	TRBV2	TRBJ2-7	-	12	TGTGCCAGCAGTGCGGACAGGAACGAGCAGTACTTC	CASSADRNEQYF
TRBD1	TRBV5-4	TRBJ2-1	-	15	TGTGCCAGCAGCTTGGGTGGGACAGTTAACAATGAGCAGTTCTTC	CASSLGGTVNNEQFF
-	TRBV10-3	TRBJ1-1	few	15	TGTGCCATCAGCGATACGCGAGGCACGAACACTGAAGCTTTCTTT	CAISDTRGTNTEAFF
TRBD1	TRBV5-4	TRBJ1-4	-	14	TGTGCCAGCAGCCCGACAGGGACCCGTGAAAAACTGTTTTTT	CASSPTGTREKLFF
TRBD2	TRBV30	TRBJ2-7	-	13	TGTGCCTGGAGTGTCCTAGCGGGAGTTGGATCGTACTTC	CAWSVLAGVGSYF
TRBD2	TRBV7-3	TRBJ2-1	-	17	TGTGCCAGCAGCCGGACTAGCGGGAGAAGAAGAGCCAATGAGCAGTTCTTC	CASSRTSGRRRANEQFF
-	TRBV2	TRBJ2-1	-	16	TGTGCCAGCAGTGGATCCCCCACTCGCTCCTACAATGAGCAGTTCTTC	CASSGSPTRSYNEQFF
-	TRBV9	TRBJ2-7	-	14	TGTGCCAGCAGCGTAGAAGCGTTCGCCTACGAGCAGTACTTC	CASSVEAFAYEQYF
-	TRBV19	TRBJ2-2	-	19	TGTGCCAGTACACGCGGCCTCCGGGGACTGGGGATGAACACCGGGGAGCTGTTTTTT	CASTRGLRGLGMNTGELFF
TRBD1	TRBV7-8	TRBJ1-1	-	16	TGTGCCAGCAGCTTGAGGGCAGGGGGGAGGAACACTGAAGCTTTCTTT	CASSLRAGGRNTEAFF
-	TRBV7-8	TRBJ2-7	-	13	TGTGCCAGCAGCTTGGCACGGGAGTACGAGCAGTACTTC	CASSLAREYEQYF
-	TRBV2	TRBJ1-4	once	12	TGTGCCAGCAGGGGGGAGGATGAAAAACTGTTTTTT	CASRGEDEKLFF
TRBD1	TRBV18	TRBJ1-4	once	13	TGTGCCAGCTCACCGGGACAGGAAGAAAAACTGTTTTTT	CASSPGQEEKLFF